The clone carrying this TCR beta chain was seen only once. These data come from a study of blood T cell repertoires in COVID-19. Study information: Sites across the United States, Italy and Spain contributed samples from acute and convalescent COVID-19.

Authors' analysis steps: Scientists estimated how many nucleated cells there were by amplifying reference gene primers. Some clones are missing from TCRdb's copy, which holds only in-frame ones; the method was immunoSEQ multiplex PCR. V and J calls and clone size are those listed in that table; D and trimming were worked out from the DNA. The table has more than 250,000 clones, 86% seen once. The study drew participants aged roughly 18 to 95 years from roughly 25 US areas. Cohort 3 donors were reported recovered after two negative PCRs, clearance, or symptom resolution. The clonotype originates from a woman between 18 and 30 years old who had recovered from COVID-19. The source material was PBMCs or T cells enriched from blood (not recorded which).

This CDR3 is CASSQMTVLSGSSYNEQFF. CDR3 DNA sequence: TGTGCCAGCAGCCAAATGACAGTCTTGTCCGGGAGCTCCTACAATGAGCAGTTCTTC. This sequence joins TRBV7-2 and TRBJ2-1; weak D call: TRBD2 (6 bases). Germline values: CDR1 SGHTA, CDR2 FQGNSA. Trimming removed 5 bases from V and 0 bases from J, with 23 bases in between. This CDR3 comprises 19 residues.